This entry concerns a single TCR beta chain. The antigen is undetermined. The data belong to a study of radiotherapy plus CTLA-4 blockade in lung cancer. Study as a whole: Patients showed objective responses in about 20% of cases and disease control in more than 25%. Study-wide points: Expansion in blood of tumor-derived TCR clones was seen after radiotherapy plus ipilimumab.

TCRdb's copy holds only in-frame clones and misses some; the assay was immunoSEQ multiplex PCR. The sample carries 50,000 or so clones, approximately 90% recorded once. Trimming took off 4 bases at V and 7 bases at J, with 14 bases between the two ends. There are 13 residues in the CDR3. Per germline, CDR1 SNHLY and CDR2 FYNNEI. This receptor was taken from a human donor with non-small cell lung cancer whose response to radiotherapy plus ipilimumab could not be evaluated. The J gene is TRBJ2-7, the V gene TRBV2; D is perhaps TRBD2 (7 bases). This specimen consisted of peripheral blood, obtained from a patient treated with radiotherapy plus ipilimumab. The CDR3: CASSGGGLGEQYF. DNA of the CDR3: TGTGCCAGCAGTGGGGGGGGCCTGGGGGAGCAGTACTTC.